Listed here are 16 T cell receptor beta chains from one sample, sequenced in a study of blood T cell repertoires in COVID-19. Sequencing was performed with immunoSEQ multiplex PCR; in TCRdb, only in-frame clones are kept and a portion is missing. The sample consists of about 190,000 clones, 70% to 90% of them appearing once. Sequencing was carried out using peripheral blood. The receptors originated from a man aged 25-45 years with acute or convalescent COVID-19.

The chain couples TRBV15 to TRBJ1-3; possibly TRBD1 for D (5 bases). Germline V CDR1 and CDR2: LNHNV, YYDKDF (reference sequence). This CDR3 comprises 15 residues. V was shortened by 3 bases and J by 0 bases, with 9 bases between the two germline ends. The CDR3 DNA reads TGTGCCACCAGCAGCTGGGGGGACTCTGGAAACACCATATATTTT. Its protein product is CATSSWGDSGNTIYF.

This clone showed up just once. This sequence joins TRBV18 and TRBJ2-4, with 7 bases fitting TRBD2. The CDR3 consists of 15 residues. J lost 9 bases, V lost 2 bases, and 10 bases had no gene match. The germline V gene has CDR1 KGHSH and CDR2 LQKENI. The CDR3 DNA follows: TGTGCCAGCTCACCAGGGGGGGGTGGAGCCGGCATTCAGTACTTC. Translation gives CASSPGGGGAGIQYF.

The V call is TRBV11-2, the J call TRBJ1-1; 9 nucleotides agree with TRBD1. Trimming at V came to 7 bases and at J to 4 bases, leaving 7 bases not matched to a gene. Germline V gene data show CDR1 as SGHAT and CDR2 as FQNNGV. The CDR3 has 14 amino acids. CDR3 region: CASTRTGEVTEAFF. The CDR3 DNA sequence: TGTGCCAGCACCCGGACAGGGGAGGTCACTGAAGCTTTCTTT.

The chain couples TRBV19 to TRBJ2-5; tentatively, D is TRBD1 (5 bases). CDR3 length equals 14 residues. Germline V lookup: CDR1 LNHDA, CDR2 SQIVND (reference sequence). Between the trimmed V and J ends, which lost 1 base and 1 base, there was a span of 7 bases. As DNA, the CDR3 is TGTGCCAGTAGTATAGGACAGCTCCAAGAGACCCAGTACTTC. This encodes CASSIGQLQETQYF.

This sequence joins TRBV28 and TRBJ2-2; the match to TRBD2 covers 8 bases. With V trimmed by 8 bases and J by 6 bases, 5 bases remained unmatched. Per the germline V gene, CDR1 is MDHEN and CDR2 is SYDVKM. This CDR3 comprises 13 residues. The chain's CDR3 is CASVLAGSGELFF. Here the CDR3 DNA reads TGTGCCAGCGTCCTAGCGGGTTCCGGGGAGCTGTTTTTT.

This sequence joins TRBV9 and TRBJ1-1, with TRBD1 matching over 7 bases. CDR1 is SGDLS, CDR2 YYNGEE, per germline. The ends lost 2 bases at V and 3 bases at J; junction bases unmatched: 7. The length of the CDR3 is 15 residues. The CDR3 spells CASSVGTALDTEAFF. Here the CDR3 DNA reads TGTGCCAGCAGCGTCGGGACAGCTCTAGACACTGAAGCTTTCTTT.

V and J are TRBV11-1 and TRBJ1-2, with a tentative D call TRBD1 (6 bases). Trimming left V 5 bases short and J 6 bases short, with 13 bases between. Germline CDR1 reads SGHAT; CDR2 reads FQDESV (reference sequence). This CDR3 has 13 residues. CDR3 DNA sequence: TGTGCCAGCAGCATTGGGACAATAGATGGCTACACCTTC. Protein: CASSIGTIDGYTF.

The CDR3: CASSLPTGAGNTIYF. In DNA, the CDR3 is TGTGCCAGCAGTTTACCTACCGGGGCTGGAAACACCATATATTTT. V usage is TRBV28 and J usage is TRBJ1-3; D not resolved. The CDR3 length is 15 residues. V shed 2 bases and J shed 2 bases, with 10 bases lying between them. Germline V gives CDR1 MDHEN, CDR2 SYDVKM.

The chain links TRBV6-1 to TRBJ1-1; D not resolved. Trimming removed 3 bases at V and 4 bases at J, with 9 bases between. Germline values: CDR1 MNHNS, CDR2 SASEGT. The CDR3 contains 13 residues. CDR3 sequence (DNA): TGTGCCAGCAGTGATGGGCTTGTCACTGAAGCTTTCTTT. Translation: CASSDGLVTEAFF.

The chain is built from TRBV4-2 and TRBJ1-1; no definite D call. Germline loops: CDR1 LGHNA, CDR2 YNFKEQ. The V end was cut by 3 bases, the J end by 1 base, with 15 bases between. This CDR3 spans 16 amino acids. DNA for the CDR3: TGTGCCAGCAGCCAGGTTCAAGCGACCAAGAACACTGAAGCTTTCTTT. This codes for CASSQVQATKNTEAFF.

This rearrangement joins TRBV11-2 to TRBJ2-2, with TRBD1 as a possible D gene (5 bases). V was pared by 3 bases and J by 3 bases, with 8 bases between. CDR3 length equals 14 residues. Germline loops: CDR1 SGHAT, CDR2 FQNNGV. The CDR3 DNA reads TGTGCCAGCAGCTTTCAGGGTCACACCGGGGAGCTGTTTTTT. It translates to CASSFQGHTGELFF.

The rearrangement joins TRBV28 to TRBJ1-5; 7 bases line up with TRBD1. Germline V gene data show CDR1 as MDHEN and CDR2 as SYDVKM. The J segment lost 7 bases and the V segment lost 8 bases, leaving 11 bases of the junction unmatched. The CDR3 is 14 amino acids. This CDR3 reads CASWPTGSPQPQHF. The CDR3, as DNA: TGTGCCAGCTGGCCGACAGGGTCTCCCCAGCCCCAGCATTTT.

This rearrangement joins TRBV5-4 to TRBJ2-5; 11 nucleotides agree with TRBD2. Germline CDR1 reads SGHNT; CDR2 reads YYREEE (reference sequence). The CDR3 extends over 16 amino acids. V gave up 4 bases and J gave up 4 bases; unmatched junction bases: 9. The chain's CDR3 is CASSRGTSGSPETQYF. The CDR3, as DNA: TGTGCCAGCAGCAGAGGTACTAGCGGGAGCCCAGAGACCCAGTACTTC. Full variable domain (rest looked up from reference TRBV5-4 and TRBJ2-5): ETGVTQSPTHLIKTRGQQVTLRCSSQSGHNTVSWYQQALGQGPQFIFQYYREEENGRGNFPPRFSGLQFPNYSSELNVNALELDDSALYLCASSRGTSGSPETQYFGPGTRLLVL.

This rearrangement joins TRBV6-6 to TRBJ2-3; 8 bases are shared with TRBD2. This CDR3 contains 15 residues. Germline lookup yields CDR1 MNHNY and CDR2 SVGAGI (reference sequence). The V gene end was trimmed by 4 bases and the J gene end by 1 base; junction bases not matched to a gene: 4. CDR3 sequence: CASSSGGAGTDTQYF. CDR3 sequence (DNA): TGTGCCAGCAGTTCCGGGGGGGCGGGCACAGATACGCAGTATTTT.

The chain couples TRBV19 to TRBJ1-2, with 10 nucleotides matching TRBD1. CDR3 length: 13 amino acids. Germline values: CDR1 LNHDA, CDR2 SQIVND (reference sequence). J was trimmed by 7 bases and V by 7 bases; bases with no gene match: 6. CDR3 sequence reads: CASTWTGGLGYTF. CDR3 coding DNA: TGTGCCAGTACCTGGACAGGGGGTCTTGGCTACACCTTC.

This chain connects TRBV29-1 to TRBJ1-2, with 9 bases lining up with TRBD1. With V trimmed by 7 bases and J by 6 bases, 3 bases remained unmatched. The germline gives CDR1 SQVTM, CDR2 ANQGSEA. This CDR3 comprises 11 residues. The CDR3 sequence is CSDGQGHGYTF. CDR3 nucleotides: TGCAGCGACGGACAGGGGCATGGCTACACCTTC.